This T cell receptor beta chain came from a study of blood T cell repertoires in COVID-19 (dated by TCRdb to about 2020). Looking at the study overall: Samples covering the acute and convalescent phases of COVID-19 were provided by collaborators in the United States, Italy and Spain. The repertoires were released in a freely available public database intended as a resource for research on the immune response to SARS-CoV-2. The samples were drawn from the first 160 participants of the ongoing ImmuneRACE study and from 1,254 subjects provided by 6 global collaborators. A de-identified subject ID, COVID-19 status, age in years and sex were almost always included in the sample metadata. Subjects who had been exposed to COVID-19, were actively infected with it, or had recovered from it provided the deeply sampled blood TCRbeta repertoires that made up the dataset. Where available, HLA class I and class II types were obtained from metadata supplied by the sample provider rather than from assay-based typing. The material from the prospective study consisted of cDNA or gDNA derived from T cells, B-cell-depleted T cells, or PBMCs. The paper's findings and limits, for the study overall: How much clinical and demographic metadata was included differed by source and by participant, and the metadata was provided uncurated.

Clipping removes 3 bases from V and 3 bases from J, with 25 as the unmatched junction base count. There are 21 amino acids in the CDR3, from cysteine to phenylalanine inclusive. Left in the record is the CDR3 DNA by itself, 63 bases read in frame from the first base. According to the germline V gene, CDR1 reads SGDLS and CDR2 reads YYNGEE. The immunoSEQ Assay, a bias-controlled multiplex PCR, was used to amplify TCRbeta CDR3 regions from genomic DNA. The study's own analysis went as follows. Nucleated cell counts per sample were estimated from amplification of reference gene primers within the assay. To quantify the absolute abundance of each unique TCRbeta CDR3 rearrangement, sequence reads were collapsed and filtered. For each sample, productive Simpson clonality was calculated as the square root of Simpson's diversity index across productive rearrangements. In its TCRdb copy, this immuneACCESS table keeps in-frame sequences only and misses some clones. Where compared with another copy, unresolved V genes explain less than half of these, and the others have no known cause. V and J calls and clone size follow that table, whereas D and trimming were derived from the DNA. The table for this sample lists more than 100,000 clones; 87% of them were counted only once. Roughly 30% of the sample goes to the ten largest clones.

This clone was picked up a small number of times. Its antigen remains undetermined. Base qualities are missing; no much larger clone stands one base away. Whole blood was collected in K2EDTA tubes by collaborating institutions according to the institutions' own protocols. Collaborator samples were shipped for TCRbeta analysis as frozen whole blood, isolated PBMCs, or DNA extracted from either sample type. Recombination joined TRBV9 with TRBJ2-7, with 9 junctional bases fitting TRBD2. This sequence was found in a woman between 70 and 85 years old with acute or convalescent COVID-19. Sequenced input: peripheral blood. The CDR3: CASSESIGQDAGTSMFYEQYF. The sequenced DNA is TGTGCCAGCAGCGAAAGTATTGGACAGGACGCCGGGACTAGCATGTTCTACGAGCAGTACTTC.